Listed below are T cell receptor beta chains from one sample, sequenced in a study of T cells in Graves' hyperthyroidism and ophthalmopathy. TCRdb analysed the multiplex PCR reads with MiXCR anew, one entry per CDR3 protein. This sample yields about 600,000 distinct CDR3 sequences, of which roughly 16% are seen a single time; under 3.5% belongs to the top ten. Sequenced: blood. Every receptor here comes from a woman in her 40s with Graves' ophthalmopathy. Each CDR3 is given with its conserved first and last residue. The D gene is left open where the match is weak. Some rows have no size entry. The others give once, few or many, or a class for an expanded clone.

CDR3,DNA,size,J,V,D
CAISENGSPLHF,TGTGCCATCAGTGAGAACGGGTCACCCCTCCACTTT,NA,TRBJ1-6,TRBV10-3,NA
CASSSLRTSGGTRYNEQFF,TGTGCCAGCAGCTCTCTCCGGACTAGCGGGGGGACCAGATACAATGAGCAGTTCTTC,NA,TRBJ2-1,TRBV5-6,TRBD2
CASSSKGLPGYTF,TGTGCCAGCAGTTCGAAGGGGCTTCCGGGCTACACCTTC,NA,TRBJ1-2,TRBV27,NA
CASSLDRILGANVLTF,TGTGCCAGCTCACTGGATAGGATACTTGGGGCCAACGTCCTGACTTTC,NA,TRBJ2-6,TRBV18,NA
CASSQGIRYYGYTF,TGTGCCAGCAGTCAGGGTATCCGATACTATGGCTACACCTTC,many,TRBJ1-2,TRBV6-1,NA
CASRPSSGELFF,TGTGCCAGCAGACCGAGCAGCGGGGAGCTGTTTTTT,NA,TRBJ2-2,TRBV7-3,NA
CSARTSFQETQYF,TGCAGTGCGAGGACTAGCTTCCAAGAGACCCAGTACTTC,once,TRBJ2-5,TRBV20-1,TRBD2
CASSGKNTEAFF,TGTGCCAGCAGCGGAAAGAACACTGAAGCTTTCTTT,many,TRBJ1-1,TRBV11-3,NA
CASSWAGLWMETQYF,TGCGCCAGCAGCTGGGCGGGACTCTGGATGGAGACCCAGTACTTC,few,TRBJ2-5,TRBV5-1,NA
CAITPGGYEQFF,TGTGCCATCACCCCAGGGGGTTATGAGCAGTTCTTC,few,TRBJ2-1,TRBV10-3,TRBD1
CASSEWEGRAGELFF,TGTGCCAGCAGTGAATGGGAGGGACGGGCCGGGGAGCTGTTTTTT,many,TRBJ2-2,TRBV2,TRBD2
CASSRSLSNEQFF,TGTGCCAGCAGCAGGAGTCTCTCCAATGAGCAGTTCTTC,many,TRBJ2-1,TRBV11-3,NA
CASTSDLAGGPYPYEQYF,TGTGCCAGCACGTCCGACCTAGCGGGAGGGCCTTATCCCTACGAGCAGTACTTC,many,TRBJ2-7,TRBV28,TRBD2
CSARTPGTSGNPHGDTQYF,TGCAGTGCTAGGACCCCTGGGACTAGCGGAAATCCCCATGGAGATACGCAGTATTTT,NA,TRBJ2-3,TRBV20-1,TRBD2
CASSPRSELGEQYF,TGTGCCAGTAGTCCACGGAGCGAGCTCGGCGAGCAGTACTTC,NA,TRBJ2-7,TRBV19,NA
CSATQTGGGNQPQHF,TGCAGTGCCACCCAGACCGGGGGTGGCAATCAGCCCCAGCATTTT,few,TRBJ1-5,TRBV20-1,NA
CSAREWRREKLFF,TGCAGTGCTAGGGAGTGGCGCCGGGAAAAACTGTTTTTT,many,TRBJ1-4,TRBV20-1,NA
CSAIQYAGNTEAFF,TGCAGTGCTATCCAATATGCGGGGAACACTGAAGCTTTCTTT,few,TRBJ1-1,TRBV20-1,NA
CASPSDGQGSAFF,TGTGCCAGCCCAAGCGATGGACAGGGTTCCGCTTTCTTT,NA,TRBJ1-1,TRBV6-1,TRBD1
CASSLAQLGEQYF,TGTGCCAGCAGCTTGGCACAGCTTGGGGAGCAGTACTTC,few,TRBJ2-7,TRBV5-4,NA
CASSPSAGGNEQYF,TGTGCCAGCAGCCCCAGTGCGGGAGGGAACGAGCAGTACTTC,many,TRBJ2-7,TRBV12-3/TRBV12-4,TRBD2
CASSPPVTDTQYF,TGTGCCAGCTCACCACCGGTCACAGATACGCAGTATTTT,many,TRBJ2-3,TRBV18,NA
CASSPSDRPLNTEAFF,TGTGCCAGCTCACCGAGCGACAGGCCCCTGAACACTGAAGCTTTCTTT,many,TRBJ1-1,TRBV18,NA
CASSPARNEKLFF,TGTGCCAGCTCACCGGCCCGAAATGAAAAACTGTTTTTT,many,TRBJ1-4,TRBV18,NA
CASSLTGTSGKEQYF,TGTGCCAGCAGTTTAACCGGGACTAGCGGGAAGGAGCAGTACTTC,NA,TRBJ2-7,TRBV7-9,TRBD2
CASRIAGTSGTYEQYF,TGTGCCAGTAGAATAGCCGGGACTAGCGGGACCTACGAGCAGTACTTC,NA,TRBJ2-7,TRBV19,TRBD2
CASSLITGTGFYNEQFF,TGTGCCAGCTCACTTATAACCGGGACAGGGTTCTACAATGAGCAGTTCTTC,NA,TRBJ2-1,TRBV18,TRBD1
CSVELTGGSSQHF,TGCAGCGTTGAATTAACGGGAGGGTCGTCCCAGCATTTT,NA,TRBJ1-5,TRBV29-1,NA
CASSQEEGNTGELFF,TGCGCCAGCAGCCAAGAAGAAGGGAACACCGGGGAGCTGTTTTTT,NA,TRBJ2-2,TRBV4-1,NA
CASSEGQGLVYGYTF,TGTGCCAGCAGTGAGGGACAGGGCCTTGTCTATGGCTACACCTTC,many,TRBJ1-2,TRBV5-8,TRBD1
CALRGGNTDTQYF,TGTGCCCTGCGGGGGGGGAACACAGATACGCAGTATTTT,many,TRBJ2-3,TRBV12-3/TRBV12-4,TRBD2
CASILPGGDTQYF,TGTGCCAGCATCCTGCCCGGGGGGGATACGCAGTATTTT,many,TRBJ2-3,TRBV5-8,TRBD2
CASHDFGYTF,TGTGCCAGCCATGACTTCGGCTACACCTTC,NA,TRBJ1-2,TRBV6-1,NA
CSARRLAGGLNEQFF,TGCAGTGCTAGACGCCTAGCGGGGGGCCTCAATGAGCAGTTCTTC,many,TRBJ2-1,TRBV20-1,TRBD2
CASIPQAGASGELFF,TGTGCCAGCATTCCCCAAGCGGGGGCGAGCGGGGAGCTGTTTTTT,NA,TRBJ2-2,TRBV12-3/TRBV12-4,TRBD2
CATGSPYSNQPQHF,TGTGCCACCGGTTCCCCGTATAGCAATCAGCCCCAGCATTTT,many,TRBJ1-5,TRBV15,NA
CASSATPQPTDTQYF,TGTGCCAGCAGCGCCACCCCACAGCCCACAGATACGCAGTATTTT,NA,TRBJ2-3,TRBV7-3,NA
CAYSPGPHEKLFF,TGTGCCTACTCCCCGGGACCGCATGAAAAACTGTTTTTT,many,TRBJ1-4,TRBV30,NA
CSAADRAGETQYF,TGCAGCGCTGCGGACAGGGCGGGGGAGACCCAGTACTTC,few,TRBJ2-5,TRBV29-1,TRBD1
CASSLLGAASYNEQFF,TGTGCCAGCAGCCTCCTAGGAGCGGCCTCCTACAATGAGCAGTTCTTC,NA,TRBJ2-1,TRBV9,NA
CASSQDPRTSGTYNEQFF,TGTGCCAGCAGCCAAGATCCCCGAACTAGCGGGACATACAATGAGCAGTTCTTC,NA,TRBJ2-1,TRBV14,TRBD2
CATSGTGWTEAFF,TGTGCCACCTCCGGGACAGGGTGGACTGAAGCTTTCTTT,few,TRBJ1-1,TRBV19,TRBD1
CASSKSIAGSYNEQFF,TGTGCCAGCAGCAAAAGTATCGCTGGCTCCTACAATGAGCAGTTCTTC,many,TRBJ2-1,TRBV7-9,NA
CASSESTSGRAVAIQYF,TGCGCCAGCAGTGAGTCGACTAGCGGGAGGGCCGTAGCCATTCAGTACTTC,NA,TRBJ2-4,TRBV10-2,TRBD2
CASSQGRGRKTQYF,TGTGCCAGCAGCCAAGGCCGGGGTAGGAAGACCCAGTACTTC,many,TRBJ2-5,TRBV3-1,NA
CASSIADRHNQPQHF,TGTGCCAGTAGTATCGCTGACAGGCACAATCAGCCCCAGCATTTT,NA,TRBJ1-5,TRBV19,NA
CASSLTIQSITDTQYF,TGTGCCAGCAGTCTTACTATACAGTCGATTACAGATACGCAGTATTTT,many,TRBJ2-3,TRBV28,NA
CASTLTATGAREQFF,TGTGCCAGCACGCTTACTGCAACGGGGGCAAGGGAGCAGTTCTTC,many,TRBJ2-1,TRBV6-1,NA
CSARYGGGSYNEQFF,TGCAGTGCTAGATATGGGGGAGGGTCCTACAATGAGCAGTTCTTC,NA,TRBJ2-1,TRBV20-1,TRBD2
CSALDREDTGELFF,TGCAGTGCACTGGACAGGGAGGACACCGGGGAGCTGTTTTTT,NA,TRBJ2-2,TRBV20-1,TRBD1
CASSLAMGSGISYEQYF,TGTGCCAGCAGCTTAGCGATGGGTAGCGGGATCTCCTACGAGCAGTACTTC,NA,TRBJ2-7,TRBV7-9,TRBD2
CASSQDYTEAFF,TGTGCCAGCAGCCAAGATTACACTGAAGCTTTCTTT,many,TRBJ1-1,TRBV3-1,NA
CASSLDRVFGNTIYF,TGTGCCAGCAGCCTAGACAGGGTGTTTGGAAACACCATATATTTT,few,TRBJ1-3,TRBV5-4,TRBD1